The source of this T cell receptor (beta chain) is a study of Ad26.COV2.S vaccination and SARS-CoV-2 variants. Study as a whole: The Ad26.COV2.S arm of the COV1001 trial was where the donor was placed. Doses of Ad26.COV2.S were injected into muscle once or twice, 56 days apart.

As for treatment: some 20 received Ad26.COV2.S at low or high dose, single or two shots; 5 received placebo; per-sample allocation not given. Sampling was performed 63 days after the first vaccine or placebo injection. Recruitment in Boston yielded a donor of adult age, 18-55 years. Data came from immunoSEQ multiplex PCR; TCRdb stores just in-frame clones and leaves some out. The sample holds about 350,000 clones; around 89% are singletons and the top ten take 5%. J was trimmed by 5 bases and V by 0 bases; bases with no gene match: 9. The CDR3 runs 16 residues. Germline V CDR1 and CDR2: SGHRS, YFSETQ.

The source of this sequence is a person between 18 and 59 years old who received the Ad26.COV2.S COVID-19 vaccine or a placebo. The sample consisted of peripheral blood, taken in a trial of Ad26.COV2.S vaccine versus placebo. This chain connects TRBV5-1 to TRBJ2-3, with 7 bases fitting TRBD2. CDR3 sequence reads: CASSLEASGGEDTQYF. The CDR3 DNA is TGCGCCAGCAGCTTGGAAGCTAGCGGAGGGGAAGATACGCAGTATTTT.